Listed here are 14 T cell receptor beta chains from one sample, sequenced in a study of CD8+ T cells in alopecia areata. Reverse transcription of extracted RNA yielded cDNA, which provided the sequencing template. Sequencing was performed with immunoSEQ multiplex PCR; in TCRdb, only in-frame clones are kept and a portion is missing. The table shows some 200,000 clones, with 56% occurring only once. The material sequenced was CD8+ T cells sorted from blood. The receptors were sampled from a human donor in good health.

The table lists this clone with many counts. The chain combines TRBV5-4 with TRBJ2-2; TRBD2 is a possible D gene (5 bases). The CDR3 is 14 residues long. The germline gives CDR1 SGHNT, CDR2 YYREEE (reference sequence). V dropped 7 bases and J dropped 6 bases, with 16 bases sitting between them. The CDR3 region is CASEPGLEAGELFF. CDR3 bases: TGTGCCAGCGAACCCGGACTGGAGGCCGGGGAGCTGTTTTTT. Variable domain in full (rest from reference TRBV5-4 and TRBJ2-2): ETGVTQSPTHLIKTRGQQVTLRCSSQSGHNTVSWYQQALGQGPQFIFQYYREEENGRGNFPPRFSGLQFPNYSSELNVNALELDDSALYLCASEPGLEAGELFFGEGSRLTVL.

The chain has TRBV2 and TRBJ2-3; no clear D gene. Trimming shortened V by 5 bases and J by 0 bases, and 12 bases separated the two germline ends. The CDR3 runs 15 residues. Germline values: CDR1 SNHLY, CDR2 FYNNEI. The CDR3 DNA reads TGTGCCAGCAGTAACCAGACTCGTAGCACAGATACGCAGTATTTT. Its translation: CASSNQTRSTDTQYF.

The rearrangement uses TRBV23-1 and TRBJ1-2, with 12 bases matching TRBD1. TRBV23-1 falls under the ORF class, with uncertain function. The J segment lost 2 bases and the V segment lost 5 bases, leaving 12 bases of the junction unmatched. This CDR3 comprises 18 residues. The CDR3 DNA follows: TGCGCCAGCAGTTACCCGGGACAGGGGGCGAAGGGGAACTATGGCTACACCTTC. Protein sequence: CASSYPGQGAKGNYGYTF.

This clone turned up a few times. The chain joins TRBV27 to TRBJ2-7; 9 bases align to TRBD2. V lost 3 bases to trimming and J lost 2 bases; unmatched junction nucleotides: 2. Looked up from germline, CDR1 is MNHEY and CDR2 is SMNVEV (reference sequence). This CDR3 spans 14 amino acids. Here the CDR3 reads CASSFRGGAYEQYF. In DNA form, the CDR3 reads TGTGCCAGCAGTTTCCGCGGGGGGGCCTACGAGCAGTACTTC.

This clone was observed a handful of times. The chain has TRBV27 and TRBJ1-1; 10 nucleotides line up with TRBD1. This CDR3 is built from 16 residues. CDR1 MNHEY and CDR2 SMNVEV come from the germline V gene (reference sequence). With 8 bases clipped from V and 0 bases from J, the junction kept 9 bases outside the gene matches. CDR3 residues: CASQPLGTGVNTEAFF. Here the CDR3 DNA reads TGTGCCAGCCAGCCTCTCGGGACAGGGGTGAACACTGAAGCTTTCTTT.

In nucleotides, the CDR3 is TGTGCCAGCAGCTTAGGAGACCTATATGGCTACACCTTC. The encoded protein is CASSLGDLYGYTF. The chain carries TRBV7-9 and TRBJ1-2; D is ambiguous. CDR1 and CDR2 from the germline V gene are SEHNR and FQNEAQ (reference sequence). V lost 1 base and J lost 5, with 8 bases in between. The CDR3 has 13 residues.

CDR3 coding DNA: TGCGCCAGCAGCCAAGAAATATGGGTTAACACTGAAGCTTTCTTT. Its protein product is CASSQEIWVNTEAFF. The V and J genes are TRBV4-1 and TRBJ1-1; no clear D. With 0 bases removed from V and 2 bases from J, the gap between germline ends came to 10 bases. Germline V gene sequence: CDR1 MGHRA, CDR2 YSYEKL. The length of the CDR3 is 15 residues.

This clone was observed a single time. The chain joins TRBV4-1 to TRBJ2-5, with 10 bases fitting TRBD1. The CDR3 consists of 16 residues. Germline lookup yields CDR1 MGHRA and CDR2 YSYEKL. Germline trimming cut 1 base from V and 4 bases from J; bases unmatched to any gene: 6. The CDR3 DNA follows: TGCGCCAGCAGCCAAGTGGACAGGGGGGTATTAGAGACCCAGTACTTC. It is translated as CASSQVDRGVLETQYF.

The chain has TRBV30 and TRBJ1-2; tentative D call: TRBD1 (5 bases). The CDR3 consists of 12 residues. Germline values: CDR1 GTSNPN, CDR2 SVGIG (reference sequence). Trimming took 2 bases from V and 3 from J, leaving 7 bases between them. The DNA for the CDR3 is TGTGCCTGGAGTCGGGGGGACTATGGCTACACCTTC. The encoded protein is CAWSRGDYGYTF. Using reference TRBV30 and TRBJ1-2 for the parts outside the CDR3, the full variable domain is SQTIHQWPATLVQPVGSPLSLECTVEGTSNPNLYWYRQAAGRGLQLLFYSVGIGQISSEVPQNLSASRPQDRQFILSSKKLLLSDSGFYLCAWSRGDYGYTFGSGTRLTVV.

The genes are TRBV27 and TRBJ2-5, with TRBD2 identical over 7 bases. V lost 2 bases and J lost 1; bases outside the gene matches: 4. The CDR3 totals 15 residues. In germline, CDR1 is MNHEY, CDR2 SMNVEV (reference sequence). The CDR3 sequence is CASSLAGAIQETQYF. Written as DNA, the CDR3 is TGTGCCAGCAGTTTAGCGGGAGCTATCCAAGAGACCCAGTACTTC.

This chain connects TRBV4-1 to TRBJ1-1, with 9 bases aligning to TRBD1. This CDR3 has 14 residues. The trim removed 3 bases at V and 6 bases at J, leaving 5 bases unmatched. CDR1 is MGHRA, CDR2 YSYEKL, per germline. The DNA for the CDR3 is TGCGCCAGCAGCCAGCTACAGGGGGCCGCTGAAGCTTTCTTT. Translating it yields CASSQLQGAAEAFF.

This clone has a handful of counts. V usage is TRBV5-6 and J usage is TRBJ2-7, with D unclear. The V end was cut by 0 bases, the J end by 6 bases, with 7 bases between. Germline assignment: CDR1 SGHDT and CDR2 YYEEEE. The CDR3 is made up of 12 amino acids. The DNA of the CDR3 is TGTGCCAGCAGCTTGGGAGGTCGCGAGCAGTACTTC. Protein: CASSLGGREQYF.

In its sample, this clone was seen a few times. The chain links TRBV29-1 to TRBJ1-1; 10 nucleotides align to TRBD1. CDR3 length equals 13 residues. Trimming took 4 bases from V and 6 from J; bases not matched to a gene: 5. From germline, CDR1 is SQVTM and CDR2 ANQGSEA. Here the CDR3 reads CSVGGQGDSEAFF. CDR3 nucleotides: TGCAGCGTTGGCGGACAGGGGGACTCTGAAGCTTTCTTT.

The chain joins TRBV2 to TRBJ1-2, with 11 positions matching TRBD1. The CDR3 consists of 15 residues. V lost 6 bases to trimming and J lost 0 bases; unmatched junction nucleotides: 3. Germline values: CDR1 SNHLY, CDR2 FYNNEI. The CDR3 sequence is CASRTDRGPNYGYTF. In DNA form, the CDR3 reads TGTGCCAGCAGGACGGACAGGGGGCCTAACTATGGCTACACCTTC.